Reported below is one T cell receptor (beta chain). The cohort comprised adults aged about 18 to 90 years residing in about two dozen US areas. Shortly before study entry, within 2 weeks, exposed participants had met a COVID-19 case. The data are from a study of blood T cell repertoires in COVID-19. On the study more broadly: The samples span acute and convalescent COVID-19 from the United States, Italy and Spain.

Authors' data handling: Reference gene primers were amplified, and this amplification served to estimate nucleated cell counts. Sequencing used immunoSEQ multiplex PCR; TCRdb keeps in-frame clones, though not all of them. That table supplies the V and J calls and clone size; D and trimming were determined from the DNA. Seen here are 200,000 to 250,000 clones, 88% observed once, and the top ten hold over 3.5%. The CDR3 loop spans 15 amino acids. Germline loops: CDR1 MNHEY, CDR2 SVGAGI. Trimming removed 7 bases from V and 2 bases from J, with 18 bases in between. The clonotype was recovered from a woman under 40 who had been exposed to COVID-19. The sequencing sample was made of PBMCs or T cells enriched from blood (not recorded which). The chain joins TRBV6-5 to TRBJ2-7, with D possibly being TRBD1 (6 bases). CDR3 in DNA: TGTGCCAGCACCGCCTCAGGGGCACTAACCTACGAGCAGTACTTC. It codes for CASTASGALTYEQYF.